Listed below are T cell receptor beta chains from one sample, sequenced in a study of T cell clones after liver transplantation. This table comes from immunoSEQ multiplex PCR, and its TCRdb copy is limited to in-frame clones, with some not included. The sample comprises more than 95,000 clones, roughly 80% of which are singletons, and 0.99% rests with the top ten. This specimen was CD4+ T cells from blood, taken before liver transplant. Every receptor here comes from a human donor who received a liver transplant. The CDR3 runs from the conserved cysteine through the conserved F or W. Clone sizes are given selectively: once, few, many, or a class where the clone is expanded.

CDR3 protein	clone size	J gene	V gene
CASRFLGSGYTF	.	TRBJ1-2	TRBV2
CASSVTWTAGNTIYF	.	TRBJ1-3	TRBV2
CASSQAGGREQYF	.	TRBJ2-7	TRBV7-2
CASRNGRLGQNTGELFF	few	TRBJ2-2	TRBV19
CASGGGWNYGYTF	.	TRBJ1-2	TRBV28
CASSPTGTGDGQPQHF	.	TRBJ1-5	TRBV18
CASSLGGQTYGYTF	.	TRBJ1-2	TRBV7-8
CSGIPVGRSGGTGTQYF	.	TRBJ2-5	TRBV29-1
CASTTLGTTQETQYF	once	TRBJ2-5	TRBV11-2
CASSLFTETQYF	few	TRBJ2-5	TRBV11-2
CASSLGTGDEAFF	.	TRBJ1-1	TRBV5-1
CASSPRERSDTQYF	.	TRBJ2-3	TRBV18
CASSPGLDWSGAYEQYF	few	TRBJ2-7	TRBV27
CASSAGAASGRRGSTDTQYF	.	TRBJ2-3	TRBV6-1
CAISGRQALGNTIYF	.	TRBJ1-3	TRBV6-1
CASSLRAPGTDTQYF	.	TRBJ2-3	TRBV5-8
CASRRQGEQYF	once	TRBJ2-7	TRBV27
CASSYPSPRTEAFF	many	TRBJ1-1	TRBV5-4
CASSLVQSNEQFF	.	TRBJ2-1	TRBV7-9
CASSRDRVGSNEQFF	.	TRBJ2-1	TRBV6-1
CASSQDRVAYEQYF	once	TRBJ2-7	TRBV5-1
CASSPPGTSVGDTQYF	.	TRBJ2-3	TRBV16
CASSPLPAGGPDTQYF	.	TRBJ2-3	TRBV7-2
CASSHDKITGELFF	.	TRBJ2-2	TRBV27
CASSPNRVAEAFF	.	TRBJ1-1	TRBV18
CASSDHYMGSRYNEQFF	.	TRBJ2-1	TRBV6-4
CASSLDRVKTEAFF	.	TRBJ1-1	TRBV6-5
CASSEPSGSSYNEQFF	.	TRBJ2-1	TRBV25-1
CASSSRGMTGELFF	.	TRBJ2-2	TRBV6-5
CASSDTSNYGYTF	.	TRBJ1-2	TRBV6-1
CASSSRQGTNYGYTF	.	TRBJ1-2	TRBV5-1
CASTVLAGVYEQYF	.	TRBJ2-7	TRBV7-9
CASSVDSSYGYTF	.	TRBJ1-2	TRBV5-4
CASTPRDRHNSPLHF	.	TRBJ1-6	TRBV28